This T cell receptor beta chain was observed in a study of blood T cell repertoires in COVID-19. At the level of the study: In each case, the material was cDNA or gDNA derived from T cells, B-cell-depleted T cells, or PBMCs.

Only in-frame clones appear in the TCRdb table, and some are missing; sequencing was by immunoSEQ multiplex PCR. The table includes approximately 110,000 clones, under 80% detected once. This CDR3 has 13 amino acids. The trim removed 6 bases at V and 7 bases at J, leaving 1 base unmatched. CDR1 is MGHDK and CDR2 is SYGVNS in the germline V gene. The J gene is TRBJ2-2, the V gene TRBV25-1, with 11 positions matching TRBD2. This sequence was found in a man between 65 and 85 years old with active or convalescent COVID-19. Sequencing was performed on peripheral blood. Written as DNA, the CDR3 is TGTGCCAGCAGGCTAGCGGGGGGCGGGGAGCTGTTTTTT. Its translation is CASRLAGGGELFF.